The 9 T cell receptor beta chains below come from one sample, sequenced in a study of cytomegalovirus exposure and HLA in healthy donors. Primers for the PCR totalled 60 Vbeta and 13 Jbeta. The table came from immunoSEQ multiplex PCR; TCRdb's copy has only in-frame clones and leaves some out. The profile shows tens of thousands of clones, roughly 64% of them singletons. What was sequenced was PBMCs. The receptors originated from a man aged 45-60 years in good health and CMV-seropositive.

This clone was seen only a few times. This chain connects TRBV4-3 to TRBJ1-5, with D unclear. V lost 0 bases, J lost 2 bases, and 14 bases lay in between. Germline-derived CDR1 and CDR2 are LGHNA and YSLEER. There are 17 residues in the CDR3. The CDR3, as DNA: TGCGCCAGCAGCCAAGAAGTCGCCGGGATTGGCAATCAGCCCCAGCATTTT. As protein: CASSQEVAGIGNQPQHF.

The rearrangement joins TRBV4-1 to TRBJ1-1; a weak D match, TRBD1 (6 bases). The V gene's germline CDR1 is MGHRA and CDR2 YSYEKL. V dropped 1 base and J dropped 5 bases, with 11 bases sitting between them. CDR3 size: 14 residues. The CDR3 is CASSQGDRRTEAFF. CDR3 bases: TGCGCCAGCAGCCAAGGCGACAGGAGAACTGAAGCTTTCTTT.

The chain joins TRBV6-5 to TRBJ1-2, with D possibly TRBD1 on 6 matching bases. This CDR3 is 13 amino acids long. V gave up 7 bases and J gave up 5 bases, with 14 bases separating them. Germline V gene sequence: CDR1 MNHEY, CDR2 SVGAGI. CDR3 loop: CASTRGRAYGYTF. As DNA, the CDR3 is TGTGCCAGCACCAGGGGCCGGGCGTATGGCTACACCTTC.

V is TRBV4-3 and J is TRBJ2-7, with 7 positions matching TRBD2. Trimming cost V 5 bases and J 6 bases; bases outside gene matches: 10. From germline, CDR1 is LGHNA and CDR2 YSLEER. This CDR3 spans 14 amino acids. The CDR3 DNA sequence: TGCGCCAGCAGCTACCTGGGGGGGGGAGGCGAGCAGTACTTC. Its protein is CASSYLGGGGEQYF.

V usage is TRBV7-7 and J usage is TRBJ2-6, with 7 bases that match TRBD1. Germline V gene lookup returns CDR1 SSHAT and CDR2 FNYEAQ (reference sequence). Trimming at V came to 6 bases and at J to 0 bases, leaving 14 bases not matched to a gene. The CDR3 runs to 19 residues. The CDR3 reads CASSRDRFSSSSGANVLTF. The CDR3 region has the DNA TGTGCCAGCAGTCGGGACAGATTTAGTTCTTCCTCTGGGGCCAACGTCCTGACTTTC.

This clone was picked up a small number of times. The rearrangement uses TRBV30 and TRBJ1-1; 9 bases agree with TRBD1. Germline values: CDR1 GTSNPN, CDR2 SVGIG (reference sequence). The CDR3 covers 15 residues. Unmatched junction bases numbered 14, after V lost 7 bases and J lost 5 bases. CDR3 DNA: TGTGCCTCCCGTCCCGGGACAGGGAGATGGACTGAAGCTTTCTTT. It encodes CASRPGTGRWTEAFF.

The chain recombines TRBV27 with TRBJ1-2, with D unresolved. Looked up from germline, CDR1 is MNHEY and CDR2 is SMNVEV (reference sequence). The V end was cut by 0 bases, the J end by 3 bases, with 5 bases between. The CDR3 is 13 amino acids. The CDR3: CASSLSMYYGYTF. In nucleotides, the CDR3 is TGTGCCAGCAGTTTATCCATGTACTATGGCTACACCTTC.

In this sample, this clone turned up a few times. The J gene is TRBJ1-1, the V gene TRBV5-6; D unresolved. V lost 4 bases to trimming and J lost 3 bases, with 10 bases between them. The CDR3 has 13 amino acids. In germline, CDR1 is SGHDT, CDR2 YYEEEE. CDR3 sequence reads: CASSGTVDTEAFF. The CDR3 DNA reads as TGTGCCAGCAGCGGTACAGTGGACACTGAAGCTTTCTTT.

The chain combines TRBV20-1 with TRBJ2-1, with D unresolved. The CDR3 sequence is 11 residues long. CDR1 DFQATT and CDR2 SNEGSKA come from the germline V gene (reference sequence). V dropped 0 bases and J dropped 5 bases, with 2 bases sitting between them. The CDR3 sequence is CSARDNNEQFF. The DNA of the CDR3 is TGCAGTGCTAGAGATAACAATGAGCAGTTCTTC.